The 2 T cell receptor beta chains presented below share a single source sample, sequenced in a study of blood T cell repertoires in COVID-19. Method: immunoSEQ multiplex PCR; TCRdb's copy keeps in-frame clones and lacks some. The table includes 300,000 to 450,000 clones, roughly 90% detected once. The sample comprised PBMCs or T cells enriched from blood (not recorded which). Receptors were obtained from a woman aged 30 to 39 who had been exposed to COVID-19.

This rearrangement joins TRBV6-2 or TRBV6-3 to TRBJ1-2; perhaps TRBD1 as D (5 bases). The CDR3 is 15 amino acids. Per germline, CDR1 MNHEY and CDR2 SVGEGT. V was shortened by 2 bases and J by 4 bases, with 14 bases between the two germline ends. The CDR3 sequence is CASSYAGPISYGYTF. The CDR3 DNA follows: TGTGCCAGCAGTTACGCGGGACCTATAAGCTATGGCTACACCTTC.

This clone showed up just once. The CDR3 sequence: CASRADRAINSPLHF. The DNA for the CDR3 is TGTGCCAGTAGAGCGGACAGGGCAATTAATTCACCCCTCCACTTT. This sequence joins TRBV19 and TRBJ1-6; 8 bases are a match to TRBD1. V lost 6 bases to trimming and J lost 6 bases; unmatched junction nucleotides: 7. The CDR3 spans 15 residues. CDR1 is LNHDA and CDR2 is SQIVND in the germline V gene (reference sequence).